What follows describes a single T cell receptor beta chain. Its antigen is unidentified. This sample is part of a study of monozygotic twins with inflammatory bowel disease. Study-wide results and limits: Treatment differences in immunosuppression may have added variability to the repertoires of patients. Limited power may explain why concordant and discordant twins showed no difference in repertoire similarity.

The authors used around 3,800 ng of total RNA per TCR library. Researchers ran eight separate cDNA reactions for each sample. TCRdb reanalyzed the 5' RACE reads and collapses them to one entry per CDR3 protein, without DNA. In total, the table holds some 130,000 distinct CDR3 sequences. This CDR3 contains 14 residues. CDR1 SEHNR and CDR2 FQNEAQ come from the germline V gene (reference sequence). The receptor's source is a human donor with ulcerative colitis or Crohn's disease, or a healthy co-twin of an affected twin (not recorded which). The rearrangement joins TRBV7-9 to TRBJ1-4; TCRdb picks TRBD1, but there is no DNA to check that call. The sample was blood. CDR3 residues: CASNPGGMFEKLFF. The full variable domain, completed using reference TRBV7-9 and TRBJ1-4, is DTGVSQNPRHKITKRGQNVTFRCDPISEHNRLYWYRQTLGQGPEFLTYFQNEAQLEKSRLLSDRFSAERPKGSFSTLEIQRTEQGDSAMYLCASNPGGMFEKLFFGSGTQLSVL.